This T cell receptor beta chain comes out of a study of T cells in Graves' hyperthyroidism and ophthalmopathy. Whole-study results and caveats: In simple terms, a model built on 13 V-J features told ophthalmopathy apart from stable hyperthyroidism. Peripheral blood also featured most of the thyroid clonotypes expanded above 0.001.

Regions amplified from RNA transcripts were the TCR beta CDR3 regions. First-round RT-PCR of the TCR CDR3 relied on the HTBI primer set. TCRdb ran MiXCR on the multiplex PCR reads and lists one entry per CDR3 protein. The repertoire holds a few hundred thousand distinct CDR3 sequences, less than 15% seen once, with approximately 15% in the top ten. Germline CDR1 reads SGHAT; CDR2 reads FQNNGV. V lost 4 bases and J lost 3, with 13 bases in between. CDR3 length equals 15 residues. About this clonotype: Its target is unknown. The missing conserved phenylalanine or tryptophan at the end of this CDR3 makes a read error likely.

Sequencing was carried out using blood. The sequence came from a woman between 35 and 50 years old with Graves' hyperthyroidism. This chain joins TRBV11-2 and TRBJ2-1; the D is unclear. Here the CDR3 DNA reads TGTGCCAGCAGCTCCGGGCTACAAAGCTACAATGAGCAGTTCCTC. Protein sequence: CASSSGLQSYNEQFL.